This T cell receptor beta chain was documented in a study of T cells in Graves' hyperthyroidism and ophthalmopathy. This clonotype was detected many times. What it recognizes is unknown. General observations from the study: A model using 13 V-J features told ophthalmopathy apart from stable hyperthyroidism.

Clinical symptoms, serum thyroxine, TRAb, thyroid ultrasound and orbital computed tomography established diagnosis. From RNA transcripts, TCR beta CDR3 regions were amplified. An initial round of RT-PCR targeting the TCR CDR3 relied on the HTBI primer set. TCRdb re-analysed the multiplex PCR reads in MiXCR, keeping a single row per CDR3 protein. The table has 340,000 or so distinct CDR3 sequences, around 20% seen once; the top ten hold around 45%. Germline CDR1 SQVTM, CDR2 ANQGSEA. With 1 base clipped from V and 2 bases from J, the junction kept 10 bases outside the gene matches. This CDR3 region has 16 residues.

The rearrangement links TRBV29-1 to TRBJ1-1; TRBD1 agrees at 7 bases. The source is a woman aged 45-59 years with Graves' hyperthyroidism. Input material: blood. CDR3 amino acids: CSVEGRGRRTNTEAFF. For the CDR3, the DNA is TGCAGCGTTGAAGGTAGGGGGCGGCGAACTAACACTGAAGCTTTCTTT. Complete variable domain (other parts from reference TRBV29-1 and TRBJ1-1): SAVISQKPSRDICQRGTSLTIQCQVDSQVTMMFWYRQQPGQSLTLIATANQGSEATYESGFVIDKFPISRPNLTFSTLTVSNMSPEDSSIYLCSVEGRGRRTNTEAFFGQGTRLTVV.